This TCR beta chain was obtained from a study of blood T cell repertoires in COVID-19 (dated by TCRdb to 2019 to 2021). For the study in its entirety: Samples covering the acute and convalescent phases of COVID-19 were provided by collaborators in the United States, Italy and Spain. The prospective study material was composed of cDNA or gDNA derived from T cells, B-cell-depleted T cells, or PBMCs. The dataset comprised deeply sampled blood TCRbeta repertoires from subjects exposed to, actively infected with, or recovered from COVID-19. The repertoires were released in a freely available public database intended as a resource for research on the immune response to SARS-CoV-2. The samples were drawn from two sources: the first 160 participants of the ongoing ImmuneRACE study, and about 1,300 subjects contributed by 6 global collaborators. Nearly every sample came with metadata listing a de-identified subject ID, COVID-19 status, age in years and sex. Where available, HLA class I and class II types were obtained from metadata supplied by the sample provider rather than from assay-based typing.

The collaborating institutions used their own protocols to collect whole blood in K2EDTA tubes. For TCRbeta analysis, collaborator samples were shipped as frozen whole blood, as isolated PBMCs, or as DNA extracted from either sample type. Note on this clone: Its antigen remains unidentified. There are no base qualities to consult, and no much larger clone falls within one base.

Points the paper makes about the study in general: Clinical and demographic metadata were provided uncurated, with the amount varying by source and participant.

TCRbeta CDR3 regions were amplified from genomic DNA using the immunoSEQ Assay, a bias-controlled multiplex PCR. In the authors' own workflow: The number of nucleated cells in each sample was estimated from the amplification of reference gene primers within the assay. To quantify the absolute abundance of each unique TCRbeta CDR3 rearrangement, sequence reads were collapsed and filtered. For each sample, productive Simpson clonality was calculated as the square root of Simpson's diversity index across productive rearrangements. Held by TCRdb, this immuneACCESS table contains in-frame sequences only and omits some clones. Under half of the omission traces to an unresolved V gene where checked; the cause of the rest is unknown. The V and J calls and clone size are taken from that table; D and trimming were inferred from the DNA. This sample comprises some 40,000 clones, around 87% of them detected only once. Jointly, the top ten make up over 20% of the sample.

CDR1 and CDR2 are drawn from the germline V gene (reference sequence): SGHNT, YYREEE. For this chain, trimming is 4 bases at the V end and 4 bases at the J end, and the number of junction bases without a gene match is 10. Including the terminal cysteine and phenylalanine, the CDR3 comprises 16 residues. CDR3 DNA only is kept here, 48 bases in frame from base 1. This receptor was obtained from a man in his sixties with acute or convalescent COVID-19. This receptor chain uses TRBV5-4 and TRBJ2-5; the junction holds 10 bases that match TRBD1. Sequenced material: peripheral blood. The nucleotide sequence is given as TGTGCCAGCAGCGGCGGACAGGGGGACGCCGGAGAGACCCAGTACTTC. It translates to CASSGGQGDAGETQYF.